This note documents a single T cell receptor (beta chain) sequence. This clonotype has more than one count but fewer than ten. This clone's antigen is unknown. No base qualities exist here, and no much larger clone lies one base off it. Trimming removed 5 bases from V and 2 bases from J; the gene matches leave 7 bases unexplained. Reading from cysteine to phenylalanine, the CDR3 counts 15 amino acids. Kept here is only the CDR3 DNA, which spans 45 bases and is read in frame from base 1. The sequencer listed for this sample is Illumina HiSeq 2500. Quantitative 5'-RACE with molecular barcodes was used to prepare TCR beta libraries. Regarding the original processing steps: A new computational method based on a probabilistic model of VDJ rearrangement was used to identify disease-linked TCR variants. The raw public data were reprocessed by TCRdb itself: fastp quality trimming at Q25, MiXCR clonotype calling, in-frame beta chains only. Identical CDR3 proteins give one entry, which carries the most common genes and DNA. Here the V and J calls rest on TCRdb's processing, not on the authors' analysis. Counted in this sample were hundreds of thousands of distinct CDR3 sequences; over 15% of them appeared once. 7.8% of the sample is taken by the ten largest.

These data belong to a study of CD8 T cells in ankylosing spondylitis (dated by TCRdb to 2015 to 2018). Regarding the complete study: The study profiled T cell receptor beta repertoires in healthy donors and ankylosing spondylitis patients to find disease-linked TCR variants. In total, the full study cohort was made up of over a hundred healthy donors and approximately 27 ankylosing spondylitis patients. Samples of peripheral blood were taken, and for ankylosing spondylitis patients, synovial fluid was collected as well. Points the paper makes about the study in general: The disease-linked clones had a CD8+ phenotype and were found at relatively low frequencies in peripheral blood. Some TCR beta motif variants had previously been reported in synovial fluid and blood of reactive arthritis patients, which suggested common disease-initiation mechanisms. A TCR beta motif of several highly homologous amino acid variants appeared characteristic of blood from ankylosing spondylitis patients. The disease-linked clones were reported as significantly enriched in matched synovial fluid samples from ankylosing spondylitis patients.

The sample comprised blood, either unsorted or a sorted T cell fraction (not recorded which). The sequence came from a male donor with ankylosing spondylitis or in good health (not recorded which). The chain is assembled from TRBV12-3 or TRBV12-4 and TRBJ2-3; the central 7 bases match TRBD2. Here the CDR3 is given as CASSASGIHTDTQYF. The sequenced DNA is TGTGCCAGCAGTGCGAGCGGGATCCACACAGATACGCAGTATTTT.